One sample yielded the 5 T cell receptor beta chains listed below, sequenced in a study of T cell responses to AZD1222 COVID-19 vaccine. Clones were sequenced by immunoSEQ multiplex PCR, and TCRdb holds only the in-frame ones, with some missing. The sample contains fewer than 100,000 clones, 90% of which appear only once. Sequenced here: peripheral blood, sampled on day 0 of AZD1222 vaccination. The receptors derive from an adult in good health.

The V and J genes are TRBV6-2 or TRBV6-3 and TRBJ2-1; D uncertain. The CDR3 spans 19 residues. Between the trimmed V and J ends, which lost 2 bases and 6 bases, there was a span of 26 bases. Germline V gene sequence: CDR1 MNHEY, CDR2 SVGEGT. The CDR3 coding sequence is TGTGCCAGCAGTTACCCTCTTGAATTTGGCCCCTCCTACCTCAATGAGCAGTTCTTC. Its translation is CASSYPLEFGPSYLNEQFF.

J is TRBJ2-7 and V is TRBV6-2 or TRBV6-3; no reliable D call. V lost 4 bases, J lost 4 bases, and 5 bases lay in between. CDR1 MNHEY and CDR2 SVGEGT come from the germline V gene. This CDR3 region has 11 residues. The CDR3 nucleotides are TGTGCCAGCAGTTGGGGATACGAGCAGTACTTC. Protein sequence: CASSWGYEQYF.

A word on this clone: A read error may account for a junction end that differs from germline. This rearrangement joins TRBV5-5 to TRBJ1-1; D remains unclear. Per germline, CDR1 SGHKS and CDR2 YYEKEE (reference sequence). This CDR3 region has 15 residues. The CDR3: CASTLAVGGITEAFF. As DNA, the CDR3 is TGTGCCAGCACCTTGGCGGTGGGCGGGATTACTGAAGCTTTCTTT.

V usage is TRBV7-9 and J usage is TRBJ2-7; D gene uncertain. Germline CDR1 reads SEHNR; CDR2 reads FQNEAQ (reference sequence). V lost 4 bases, J lost 1 base, and 11 bases lay in between. The CDR3 sequence is 14 residues long. The DNA for the CDR3 is TGTGCCAGCAGCTCCCCGAGAGGTTCCTACGAGCAGTACTTC. This gives the protein CASSSPRGSYEQYF.

The chain recombines TRBV18 with TRBJ1-1; TRBD1 agrees at 8 bases. Looked up from germline, CDR1 is KGHSH and CDR2 is LQKENI. This CDR3 has 13 residues. J was trimmed by 4 bases and V by 5 bases; bases with no gene match: 3. CDR3 amino acids: CASSWTGPTEAFF. The CDR3 DNA is TGTGCCAGCTCATGGACAGGGCCCACTGAAGCTTTCTTT.